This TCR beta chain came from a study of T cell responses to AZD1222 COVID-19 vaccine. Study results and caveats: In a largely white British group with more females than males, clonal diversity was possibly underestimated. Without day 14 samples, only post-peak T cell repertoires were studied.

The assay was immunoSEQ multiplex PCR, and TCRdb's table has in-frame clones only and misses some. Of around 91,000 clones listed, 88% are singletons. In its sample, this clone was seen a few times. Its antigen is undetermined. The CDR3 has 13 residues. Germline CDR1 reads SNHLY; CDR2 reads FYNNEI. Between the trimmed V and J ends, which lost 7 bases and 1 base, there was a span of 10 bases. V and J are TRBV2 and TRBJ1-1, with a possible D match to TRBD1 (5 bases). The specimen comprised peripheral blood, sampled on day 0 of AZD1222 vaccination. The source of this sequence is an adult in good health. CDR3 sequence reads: CASNTGRNTEAFF. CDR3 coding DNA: TGTGCCAGCAATACAGGAAGGAACACTGAAGCTTTCTTT. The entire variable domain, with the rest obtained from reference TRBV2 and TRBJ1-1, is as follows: EPEVTQTPSHQVTQMGQEVILRCVPISNHLYFYWYRQILGQKVEFLVSFYNNEISEKSEIFDDQFSVERPDGSNFTLKIRSTKLEDSAMYFCASNTGRNTEAFFGQGTRLTVV.